The 28 T cell receptor beta chains presented below share a single source sample, sequenced in a study of blood T cell repertoires in COVID-19. Sequencing used immunoSEQ multiplex PCR; TCRdb keeps in-frame clones, though not all of them. The sample comprises approximately 88,000 clones, around 75% of which are singletons, and about 5.7% rests with the top ten. The sample consisted of peripheral blood. The receptors derive from a man between 65 and 80 years old with COVID-19, enrolled during active disease.

The J gene is TRBJ2-3, the V gene TRBV29-1; weak D call: TRBD2 (6 bases). CDR1 SQVTM and CDR2 ANQGSEA come from the germline V gene. The V end lost 4 bases, the J end lost 0 bases, and 14 bases lay between the germline ends. The CDR3 is 15 residues long. The CDR3 reads CSVAGDLASTDTQYF. The CDR3 coding sequence is TGCAGCGTTGCGGGGGACCTCGCTAGCACAGATACGCAGTATTTT.

This clone was seen a handful of times. This chain joins TRBV7-2 and TRBJ2-1; D perhaps matches TRBD2 (6 bases). V was pared by 5 bases and J by 1 base, with 12 bases between. This CDR3 region has 15 residues. From germline, CDR1 is SGHTA and CDR2 FQGNSA. CDR3 sequence: CASSAGGASYNEQFF. For the CDR3, the DNA is TGTGCCAGCAGCGCCGGGGGAGCGTCCTACAATGAGCAGTTCTTC.

The chain joins TRBV7-9 to TRBJ2-3; 10 positions agree with TRBD2. The CDR3 sequence is 17 residues long. Germline V gene data show CDR1 as SEHNR and CDR2 as FQNEAQ (reference sequence). V shed 5 bases, J shed 0 bases, and the junction held 8 bases outside the gene matches. In nucleotides, the CDR3 is TGTGCCAGCAGCCCGAGGACTAGCGGAGGAAGCACAGATACGCAGTATTTT. Protein product: CASSPRTSGGSTDTQYF.

V and J are TRBV7-6 and TRBJ2-7; 9 positions match TRBD1. Trimming removed 5 bases from V and 9 bases from J; junction bases left unmatched: 11. Germline CDR1 reads SGHVS; CDR2 reads FNYEAQ. This CDR3 is built from 14 residues. CDR3 amino acids: CASSPRDRARGQYF. The CDR3 region has the DNA TGTGCCAGCAGCCCGCGGGACAGGGCCAGGGGGCAGTACTTC.

This chain links TRBV19 with TRBJ2-7, with 7 bases matching TRBD1. CDR3 length: 13 residues. The V gene end was trimmed by 10 bases and the J gene end by 4 bases; junction bases not matched to a gene: 10. Germline CDR1 and CDR2: LNHDA and SQIVND (reference sequence). CDR3: CATARDSKYEQYF. The CDR3 nucleotides are TGTGCCACGGCCCGGGACAGCAAATACGAGCAGTACTTC.

This chain uses TRBV18 with TRBJ2-7; 10 bases align to TRBD2. CDR3 length: 14 amino acids. Per germline, CDR1 KGHSH and CDR2 LQKENI. V shed 4 bases and J 4 bases; nucleotides not matched to a gene: 4. The chain's CDR3 is CASSQSSGSYEQYF. CDR3 nucleotide sequence: TGTGCCAGCTCACAATCTAGCGGGAGTTACGAGCAGTACTTC.

This chain's CDR3 is CASSRDSSYGYTF. In nucleotides, the CDR3 is TGTGCCAGCTCAAGGGACAGTAGTTATGGCTACACCTTC. The J gene is TRBJ1-2, the V gene TRBV6-5; 7 bases are a match to TRBD1. The germline CDR1 and CDR2 sequences are MNHEY and SVGAGI. J gave up 5 bases and V 8 bases, and 8 bases lay outside the gene matches. The CDR3 totals 13 residues.

This rearrangement joins TRBV6-2 or TRBV6-3 to TRBJ1-5, with D unclear. V was shortened by 5 bases and J by 0 bases, with 8 bases between the two germline ends. From germline, CDR1 is MNHEY and CDR2 SVGEGT. The CDR3 runs 14 residues. The CDR3 spells CASSDRVSNQPQHF. As DNA, the CDR3 is TGTGCCAGCAGTGACCGGGTTAGCAATCAGCCCCAGCATTTT.

This rearrangement joins TRBV27 to TRBJ2-1; D may be TRBD1 (5 bases). This CDR3 spans 15 amino acids. The germline V gene has CDR1 MNHEY and CDR2 SMNVEV (reference sequence). V lost 3 bases to trimming and J lost 1 base, with 10 bases between them. This CDR3 is CASSFRGFSYNEQFF. The CDR3, as DNA: TGTGCCAGCAGTTTTAGGGGTTTTTCCTACAATGAGCAGTTCTTC.

A few counts support this clone. The chain has TRBV6-1 and TRBJ1-5; TRBD1 matches at 9 bases. CDR1 MNHNS and CDR2 SASEGT come from the germline V gene. Trimming removed 2 bases from V and 2 bases from J; junction bases left unmatched: 7. The CDR3 is made up of 17 amino acids. The CDR3 sequence: CASSESGQGWGNQPQHF. The CDR3 DNA reads as TGTGCCAGCAGTGAATCGGGACAGGGTTGGGGCAATCAGCCCCAGCATTTT.

This chain connects TRBV11-2 to TRBJ2-3; D might be TRBD2 (5 bases). Germline-derived CDR1 and CDR2 are SGHAT and FQNNGV. With 1 base removed from V and 0 bases from J, the gap between germline ends came to 11 bases. The CDR3 consists of 16 residues. CDR3 bases: TGTGCCAGCAGCTTAGGAGCGGCTCTCAGCACAGATACGCAGTATTTT. This gives the protein CASSLGAALSTDTQYF.

The chain couples TRBV15 to TRBJ2-7, with 7 bases lining up with TRBD1. V trimming: 0 bases; J trimming: 1 base; junction bases outside the gene matches: 6. This CDR3 contains 16 residues. Germline CDR1 LNHNV, CDR2 YYDKDF (reference sequence). The CDR3 spells CATSRDTGQVSYEQYF. CDR3 nucleotides: TGTGCCACCAGCAGAGATACAGGACAGGTTTCCTACGAGCAGTACTTC.

CDR3 sequence: CASLPVPGRGETQYF. The CDR3 nucleotides read TGCGCCAGCTTACCAGTCCCCGGCAGGGGAGAGACCCAGTACTTC. The rearrangement joins TRBV5-1 to TRBJ2-5; a weak D match, TRBD1 (6 bases). The ends were cut back, 7 bases at V and 4 bases at J, with 20 bases in the middle. Germline V gene sequence: CDR1 SGHRS, CDR2 YFSETQ. There are 15 residues in the CDR3.

The genes are TRBV20-1 and TRBJ1-2, with 8 nucleotides matching TRBD1. Germline V gene data show CDR1 as DFQATT and CDR2 as SNEGSKA (reference sequence). The J segment lost 7 bases and the V segment lost 5 bases, leaving 3 bases of the junction unmatched. The CDR3 consists of 11 residues. The CDR3 nucleotides read TGCAGTGCTCCACAGGGGGTTGGCTACACCTTC. Amino acids: CSAPQGVGYTF.

The chain employs TRBV6-5 and TRBJ1-2, with 8 nucleotides matching TRBD1. CDR1 and CDR2 from the germline V gene are MNHEY and SVGAGI. V lost 3 bases to trimming and J lost 5 bases; unmatched junction nucleotides: 11. This CDR3 is 16 amino acids long. The CDR3 coding sequence is TGTGCCAGCAGTTATACGGGGACAGGACCCCCTTATGGCTACACCTTC. It codes for CASSYTGTGPPYGYTF.

The rearrangement uses TRBV19 and TRBJ1-4; D possibly corresponds to TRBD1 (5 bases). V lost 1 base, J lost 7 bases, and 13 bases lay in between. The CDR3 covers 15 residues. Germline V gene sequence: CDR1 LNHDA, CDR2 SQIVND (reference sequence). The DNA for the CDR3 is TGTGCCAGTAGTATAGGGAATGGGGCTGGTGAAAAACTGTTTTTT. Protein: CASSIGNGAGEKLFF.

This chain joins TRBV7-2 and TRBJ1-4; no firm D call. V gave up 6 bases and J gave up 4 bases, with 9 bases separating them. CDR3 size: 13 residues. The germline V gene encodes CDR1 SGHTA and CDR2 FQGNSA. In DNA form, the CDR3 reads TGTGCCAGCAGTCCCTCCTTTAATGAAAAACTGTTTTTT. Translation: CASSPSFNEKLFF.

The J gene is TRBJ2-5, the V gene TRBV7-8; 8 positions match TRBD2. The V gene's germline CDR1 is SGHVS and CDR2 FQNEAQ. CDR3 size: 14 residues. J gave up 5 bases and V 5 bases, and 7 bases lay outside the gene matches. CDR3 sequence reads: CASSPGGAGETQYF. The CDR3 DNA reads as TGTGCCAGCAGCCCCGGGGGGGCAGGGGAGACCCAGTACTTC.

The chain carries TRBV6-5 and TRBJ1-6; weak D call: TRBD1 (5 bases). The CDR3 consists of 15 residues. The germline V gene has CDR1 MNHEY and CDR2 SVGAGI. V was clipped by 0 bases and J by 7 bases, with 10 bases between them. The CDR3: CASSYSGQVNSPLHF. CDR3 coding DNA: TGTGCCAGCAGTTACTCGGGGCAGGTCAATTCACCCCTCCACTTT.

Only a few counts were recorded for this clone. The J gene is TRBJ2-7, the V gene TRBV5-4; TRBD1 is a possible D gene (6 bases). This CDR3 comprises 14 residues. Germline values: CDR1 SGHNT, CDR2 YYREEE (reference sequence). Trimming pared 4 bases from V and 2 bases from J, leaving 13 bases between. The CDR3 is CASSPKGETYEQYF. The CDR3 DNA reads as TGTGCCAGCAGCCCCAAGGGGGAAACCTACGAGCAGTACTTC.

The rearrangement uses TRBV24-1 and TRBJ2-5; 10 bases match TRBD1. The trim removed 4 bases at V and 7 bases at J, leaving 17 bases unmatched. The germline gives CDR1 KGHDR, CDR2 SFDVKD. The CDR3 contains 18 residues. The CDR3 DNA reads TGTGCCACCAGTGAAAAAACCACCGGGACAGGGGTTTCGTGGACCCAGTACTTC. Translation gives CATSEKTTGTGVSWTQYF.

V is TRBV28 and J is TRBJ1-6; D gene ambiguous. Trimming removed 1 base at V and 13 bases at J, with 8 bases between. This CDR3 comprises 12 residues. CDR1 and CDR2 (germline): MDHEN, SYDVKM. The CDR3, as DNA: TGTGCCAGCAGTTTATTAAACATGCCCCTCCACTTT. This encodes CASSLLNMPLHF.

The rearrangement uses TRBV10-3 and TRBJ2-5; D possibly corresponds to TRBD2 (6 bases). The V end lost 8 bases, the J end lost 3 bases, and 13 bases lay between the germline ends. Per the germline V gene, CDR1 is ENHRY and CDR2 is SYGVKD. This CDR3 contains 13 residues. The CDR3 nucleotides are TGTGCCATCGGCGAAGCGGGCGAAGAGACCCAGTACTTC. Protein product: CAIGEAGEETQYF.

This clone occurred once. V and J are TRBV7-9 and TRBJ2-7, with 10 nucleotides matching TRBD2. The V gene end was trimmed by 2 bases and the J gene end by 5 bases; junction bases not matched to a gene: 3. This CDR3 region has 14 residues. Germline V gives CDR1 SEHNR, CDR2 FQNEAQ (reference sequence). Here the CDR3 reads CASSLMGTSDEQYF. DNA of the CDR3: TGTGCCAGCAGCTTAATGGGGACTAGCGACGAGCAGTACTTC.

V gene TRBV2 combines with J gene TRBJ1-6; the D gene is possibly TRBD1 (6 bases). V gave up 2 bases and J gave up 8 bases, with 10 bases separating them. CDR3 length: 14 residues. Germline-derived CDR1 and CDR2 are SNHLY and FYNNEI. The CDR3: CASSERGMYSPLHF. CDR3 DNA: TGTGCCAGCAGTGAAAGGGGGATGTATTCACCCCTCCACTTT. Complete variable domain (other parts from reference TRBV2 and TRBJ1-6): EPEVTQTPSHQVTQMGQEVILRCVPISNHLYFYWYRQILGQKVEFLVSFYNNEISEKSEIFDDQFSVERPDGSNFTLKIRSTKLEDSAMYFCASSERGMYSPLHFGNGTRLTVT.

This clone was observed a few times. J is TRBJ2-7 and V is TRBV19, with D perhaps TRBD1 (7 bases). Germline lookup yields CDR1 LNHDA and CDR2 SQIVND (reference sequence). The CDR3 covers 14 residues. Trimming left V 8 bases short and J 2 bases short, with 16 bases between. CDR3 amino acids: CASSSAGGTYEQYF. The CDR3, as DNA: TGTGCCAGTTCATCGGCAGGGGGGACCTACGAGCAGTACTTC.

The rearrangement uses TRBV27 and TRBJ1-6; a weak D match, TRBD1 (5 bases). The V end was cut by 7 bases, the J end by 3 bases, with 16 bases between. This CDR3 is 16 amino acids long. Germline CDR1 reads MNHEY; CDR2 reads SMNVEV (reference sequence). CDR3 loop: CASKDDQGSYNSPLHF. The CDR3 region has the DNA TGTGCCAGCAAGGACGACCAGGGCAGCTATAATTCACCCCTCCACTTT.

The chain has TRBV19 and TRBJ2-1, with TRBD2 identical over 15 bases. Trimming took 2 bases from V and 4 from J; bases not matched to a gene: 9. The CDR3 has 19 amino acids. Germline values: CDR1 LNHDA, CDR2 SQIVND (reference sequence). In DNA form, the CDR3 reads TGTGCCAGTAGTATACCCCGGACTAGCGGGAGGGCAGCATACAATGAGCAGTTCTTC. This translates into CASSIPRTSGRAAYNEQFF.